This note documents a single TCR beta chain sequence. The sample comes from a study of shared clonotypes between healthy human individuals. The repertoire was sequenced with immunoSEQ multiplex PCR; TCRdb's copy has only in-frame clones and lacks some. Of 2,500,000 or so clones detected, over 85% appear once; the ten largest clones hold approximately 0.37%. The CDR3 has 15 residues. Per the germline V gene, CDR1 is MGHRA and CDR2 is YSYEKL. V lost 1 base and J lost 4, with 10 bases in between. V is TRBV4-1 and J is TRBJ1-4, with no clear D. The sequence came from a man younger than 35 in good health. Some clones in this sample may be carry-over from other donors' samples. Material for sequencing was naive CD4+ T cells from PBMCs. Documented subset: CD45RA+ positively selected. This CDR3 is CASSQAVWFNEKLFF. As DNA, the CDR3 is TGCGCCAGCAGCCAAGCGGTTTGGTTTAATGAAAAACTGTTTTTT.